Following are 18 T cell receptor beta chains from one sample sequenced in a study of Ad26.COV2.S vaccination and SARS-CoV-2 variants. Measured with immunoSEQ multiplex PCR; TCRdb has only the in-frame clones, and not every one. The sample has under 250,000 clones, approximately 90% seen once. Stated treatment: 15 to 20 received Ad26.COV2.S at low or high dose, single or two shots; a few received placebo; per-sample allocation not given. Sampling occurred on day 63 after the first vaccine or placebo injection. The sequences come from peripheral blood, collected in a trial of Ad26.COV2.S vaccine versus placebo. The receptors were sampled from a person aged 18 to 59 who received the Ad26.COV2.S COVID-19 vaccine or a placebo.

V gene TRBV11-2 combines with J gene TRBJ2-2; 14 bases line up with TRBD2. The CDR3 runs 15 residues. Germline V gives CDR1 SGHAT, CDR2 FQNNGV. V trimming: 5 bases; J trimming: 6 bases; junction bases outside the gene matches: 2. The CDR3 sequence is CASSQTSGGAGELFF. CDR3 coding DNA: TGTGCCAGCAGCCAGACTAGCGGGGGGGCCGGGGAGCTGTTTTTT.

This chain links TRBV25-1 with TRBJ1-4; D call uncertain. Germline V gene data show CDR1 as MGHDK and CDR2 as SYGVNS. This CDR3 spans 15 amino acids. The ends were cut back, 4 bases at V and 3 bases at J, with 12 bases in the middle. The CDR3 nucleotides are TGTGCCAGCAGTGCAACGGACGGTTCTAATGAAAAACTGTTTTTT. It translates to CASSATDGSNEKLFF.

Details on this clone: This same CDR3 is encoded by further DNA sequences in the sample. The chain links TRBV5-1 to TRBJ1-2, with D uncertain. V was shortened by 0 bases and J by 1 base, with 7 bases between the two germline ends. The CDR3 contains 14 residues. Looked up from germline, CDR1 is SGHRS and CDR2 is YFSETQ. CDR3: CASSLGGSNYGYTF. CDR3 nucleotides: TGCGCCAGCAGCTTGGGAGGTAGTAACTATGGCTACACCTTC. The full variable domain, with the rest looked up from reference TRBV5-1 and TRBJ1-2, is KAGVTQTPRYLIKTRGQQVTLSCSPISGHRSVSWYQQTPGQGLQFLFEYFSETQRNKGNFPGRFSGRQFSNSRSEMNVSTLELGDSALYLCASSLGGSNYGYTFGSGTRLTVV.

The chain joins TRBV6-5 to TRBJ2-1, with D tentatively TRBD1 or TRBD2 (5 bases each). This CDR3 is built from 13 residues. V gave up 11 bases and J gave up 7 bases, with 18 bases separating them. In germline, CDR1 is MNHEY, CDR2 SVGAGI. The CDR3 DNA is TGTGCCGCCACATGGGACGTAACTAATGAGCAGTTCTTC. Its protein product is CAATWDVTNEQFF.

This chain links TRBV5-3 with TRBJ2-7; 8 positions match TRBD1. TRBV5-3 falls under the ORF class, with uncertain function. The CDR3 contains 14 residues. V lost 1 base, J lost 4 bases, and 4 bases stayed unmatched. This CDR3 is CARSLRHRGYEQYV. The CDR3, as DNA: TGTGCCAGAAGCTTGCGTCACAGGGGGTACGAGCAGTACGTC.

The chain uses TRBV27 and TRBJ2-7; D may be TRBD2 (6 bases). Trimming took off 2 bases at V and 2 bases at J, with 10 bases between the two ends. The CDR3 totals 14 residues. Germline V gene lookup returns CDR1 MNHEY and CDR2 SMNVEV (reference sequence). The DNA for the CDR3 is TGTGCCAGCAGTTTAGAGGAGGGGCCCTACGAGCAGTACGTC. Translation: CASSLEEGPYEQYV.

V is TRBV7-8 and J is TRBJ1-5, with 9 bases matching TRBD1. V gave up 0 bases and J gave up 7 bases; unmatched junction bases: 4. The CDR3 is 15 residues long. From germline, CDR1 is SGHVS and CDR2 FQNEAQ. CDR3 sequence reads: CASSLAQGARQPQHF. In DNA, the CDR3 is TGTGCCAGCAGCTTAGCACAGGGGGCGAGACAGCCCCAGCATTTT.

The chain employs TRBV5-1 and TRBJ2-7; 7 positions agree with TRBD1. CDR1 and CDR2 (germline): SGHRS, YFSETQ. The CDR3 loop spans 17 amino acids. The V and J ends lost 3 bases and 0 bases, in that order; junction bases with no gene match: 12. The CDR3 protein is CASSYHTGATNSYEQYF. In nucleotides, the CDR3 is TGCGCCAGCAGCTACCATACAGGGGCCACTAACTCCTACGAGCAGTACTTC.

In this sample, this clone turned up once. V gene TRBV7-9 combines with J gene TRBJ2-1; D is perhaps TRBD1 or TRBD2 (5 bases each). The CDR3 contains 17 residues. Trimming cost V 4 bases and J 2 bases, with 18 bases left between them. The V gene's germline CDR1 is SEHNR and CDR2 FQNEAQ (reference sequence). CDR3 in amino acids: CASSSRTRLSTYNEQFF. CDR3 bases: TGTGCCAGCAGCTCACGGACACGACTAAGTACCTACAATGAGCAGTTCTTC.

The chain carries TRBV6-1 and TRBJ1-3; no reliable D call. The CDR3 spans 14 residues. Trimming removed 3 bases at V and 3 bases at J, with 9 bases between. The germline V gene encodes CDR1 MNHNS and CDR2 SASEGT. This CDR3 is CASSESGDGNTIYF. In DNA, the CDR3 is TGTGCCAGCAGTGAGAGTGGGGATGGAAACACCATATATTTT.

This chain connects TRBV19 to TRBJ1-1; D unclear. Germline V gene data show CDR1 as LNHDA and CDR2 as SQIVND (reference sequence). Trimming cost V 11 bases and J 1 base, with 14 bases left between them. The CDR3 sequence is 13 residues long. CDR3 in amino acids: CAGRRSGNTEAFF. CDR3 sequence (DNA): TGTGCCGGGAGAAGGTCGGGGAACACTGAAGCTTTCTTT. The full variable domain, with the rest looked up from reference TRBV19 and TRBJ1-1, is DGGITQSPKYLFRKEGQNVTLSCEQNLNHDAMYWYRQDPGQGLRLIYYSQIVNDFQKGDIAEGYSVSREKKESFPLTVTSAQKNPTAFYLCAGRRSGNTEAFFGQGTRLTVV.

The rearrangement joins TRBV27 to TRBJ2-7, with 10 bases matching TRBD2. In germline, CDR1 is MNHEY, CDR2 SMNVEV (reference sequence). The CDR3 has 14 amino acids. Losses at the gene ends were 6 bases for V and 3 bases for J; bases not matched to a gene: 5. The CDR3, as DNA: TGTGCCAGCAGGAGGGCTAGCGGGGGCTACGAGCAGTACTTC. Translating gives CASRRASGGYEQYF.

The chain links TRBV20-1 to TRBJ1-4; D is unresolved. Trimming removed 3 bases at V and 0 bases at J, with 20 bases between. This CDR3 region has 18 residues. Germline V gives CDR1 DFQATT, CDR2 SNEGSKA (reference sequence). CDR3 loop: CSASHIGRRVATNEKLFF. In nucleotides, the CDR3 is TGCAGTGCTAGTCATATAGGGCGACGGGTTGCAACTAATGAAAAACTGTTTTTT.

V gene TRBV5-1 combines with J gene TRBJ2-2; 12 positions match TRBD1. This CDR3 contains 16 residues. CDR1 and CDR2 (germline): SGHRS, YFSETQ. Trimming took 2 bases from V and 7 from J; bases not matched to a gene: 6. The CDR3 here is CASSLAGTGGIGELFF. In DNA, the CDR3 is TGCGCCAGCAGCTTAGCCGGGACAGGGGGCATCGGGGAGCTGTTTTTT.

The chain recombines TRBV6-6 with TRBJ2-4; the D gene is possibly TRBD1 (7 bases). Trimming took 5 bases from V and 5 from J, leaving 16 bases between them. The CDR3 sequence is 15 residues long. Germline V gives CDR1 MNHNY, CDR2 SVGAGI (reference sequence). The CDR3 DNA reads TGTGCCAGCAGTCAGGGGGGCTTCGGGGAAAACATTCAGTACTTC. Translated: CASSQGGFGENIQYF.

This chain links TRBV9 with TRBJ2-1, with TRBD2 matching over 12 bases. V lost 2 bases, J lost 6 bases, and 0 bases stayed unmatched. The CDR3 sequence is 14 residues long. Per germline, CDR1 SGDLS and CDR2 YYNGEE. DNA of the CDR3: TGTGCCAGCAGCGTGACTAGCGGGGGCAATGAGCAGTTCTTC. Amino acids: CASSVTSGGNEQFF.

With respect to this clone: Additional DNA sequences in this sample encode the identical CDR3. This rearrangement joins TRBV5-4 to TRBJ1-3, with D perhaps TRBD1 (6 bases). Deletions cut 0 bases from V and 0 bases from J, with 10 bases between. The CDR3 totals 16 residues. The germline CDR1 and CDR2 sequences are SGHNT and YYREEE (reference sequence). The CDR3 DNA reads TGTGCCAGCAGCTTGGCGGACAGCCACTCTGGAAACACCATATATTTT. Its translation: CASSLADSHSGNTIYF.

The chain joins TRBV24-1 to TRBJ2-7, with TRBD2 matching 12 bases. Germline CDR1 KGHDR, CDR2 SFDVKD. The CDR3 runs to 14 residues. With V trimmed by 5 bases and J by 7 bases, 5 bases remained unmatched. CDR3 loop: CATSVPTSGGEQYF. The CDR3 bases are TGTGCCACCAGTGTCCCCACTAGCGGGGGGGAGCAGTACTTC.